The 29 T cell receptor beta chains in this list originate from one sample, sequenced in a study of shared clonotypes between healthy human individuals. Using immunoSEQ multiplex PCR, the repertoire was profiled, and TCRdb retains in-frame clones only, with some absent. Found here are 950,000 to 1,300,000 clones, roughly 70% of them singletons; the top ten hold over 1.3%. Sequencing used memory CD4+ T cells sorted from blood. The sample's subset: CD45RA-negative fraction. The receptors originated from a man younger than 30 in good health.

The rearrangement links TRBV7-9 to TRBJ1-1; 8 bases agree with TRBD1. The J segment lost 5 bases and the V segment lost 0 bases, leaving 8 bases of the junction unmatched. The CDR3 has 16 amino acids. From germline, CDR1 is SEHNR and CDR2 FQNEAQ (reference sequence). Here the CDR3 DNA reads TGTGCCAGCAGCTTAGCCCGACAGGGGAGGCGGACTGAAGCTTTCTTT. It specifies CASSLARQGRRTEAFF.

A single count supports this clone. The CDR3 spells CASSLSDWDYGYTF. The CDR3 region has the DNA TGTGCCAGCAGTTTATCCGATTGGGACTATGGCTACACCTTC. V usage is TRBV28 and J usage is TRBJ1-2; D call uncertain. V was shortened by 1 base and J by 3 bases, with 9 bases between the two germline ends. This CDR3 comprises 14 residues. From germline, CDR1 is MDHEN and CDR2 SYDVKM.

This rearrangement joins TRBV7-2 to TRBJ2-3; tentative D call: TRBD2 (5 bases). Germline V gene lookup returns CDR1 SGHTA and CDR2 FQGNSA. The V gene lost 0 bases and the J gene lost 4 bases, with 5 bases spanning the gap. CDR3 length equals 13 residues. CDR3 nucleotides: TGTGCCAGCAGCTTAGCGGGAGCAGATACGCAGTATTTT. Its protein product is CASSLAGADTQYF.

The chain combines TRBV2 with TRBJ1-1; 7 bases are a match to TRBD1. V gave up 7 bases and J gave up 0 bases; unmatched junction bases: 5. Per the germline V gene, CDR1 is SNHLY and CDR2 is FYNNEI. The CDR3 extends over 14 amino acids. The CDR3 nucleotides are TGTGCCAGCACATTACAGGGGATGAACACTGAAGCTTTCTTT. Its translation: CASTLQGMNTEAFF.

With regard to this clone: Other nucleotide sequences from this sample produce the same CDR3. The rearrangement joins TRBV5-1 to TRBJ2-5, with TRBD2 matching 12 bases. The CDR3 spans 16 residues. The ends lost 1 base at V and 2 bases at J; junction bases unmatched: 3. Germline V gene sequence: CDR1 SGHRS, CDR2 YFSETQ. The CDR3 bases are TGCGCCAGCAGCTTGCTACTAGCGGGGGGACAAGAGACCCAGTACTTC. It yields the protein CASSLLLAGGQETQYF. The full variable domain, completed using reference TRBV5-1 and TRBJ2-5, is KAGVTQTPRYLIKTRGQQVTLSCSPISGHRSVSWYQQTPGQGLQFLFEYFSETQRNKGNFPGRFSGRQFSNSRSEMNVSTLELGDSALYLCASSLLLAGGQETQYFGPGTRLLVL.

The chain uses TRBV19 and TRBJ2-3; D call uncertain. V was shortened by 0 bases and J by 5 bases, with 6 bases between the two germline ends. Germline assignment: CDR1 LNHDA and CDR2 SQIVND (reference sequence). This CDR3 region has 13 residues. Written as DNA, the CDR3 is TGTGCCAGTAGTATAGACAATAGAGATACGCAGTATTTT. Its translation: CASSIDNRDTQYF.

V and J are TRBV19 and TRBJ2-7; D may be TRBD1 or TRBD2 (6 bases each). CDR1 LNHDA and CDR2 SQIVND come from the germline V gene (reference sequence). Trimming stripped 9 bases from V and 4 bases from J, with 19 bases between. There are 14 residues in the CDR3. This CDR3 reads CASHPGGHLYEQYF. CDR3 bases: TGTGCCAGCCACCCCGGGGGACACCTATACGAGCAGTACTTC.

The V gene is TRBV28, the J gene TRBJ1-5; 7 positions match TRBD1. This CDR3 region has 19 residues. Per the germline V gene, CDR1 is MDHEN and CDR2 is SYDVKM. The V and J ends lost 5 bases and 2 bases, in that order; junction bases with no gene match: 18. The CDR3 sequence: CASSPEQGKMVIGNQPQHF. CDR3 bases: TGTGCCAGCAGTCCCGAACAGGGGAAAATGGTGATAGGCAATCAGCCCCAGCATTTT.

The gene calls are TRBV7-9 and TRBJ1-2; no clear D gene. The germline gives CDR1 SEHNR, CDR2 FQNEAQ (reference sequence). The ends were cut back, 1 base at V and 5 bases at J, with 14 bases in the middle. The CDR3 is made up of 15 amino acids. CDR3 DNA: TGTGCCAGCAGCTTAGGAGGCATCACCTCATATGGCTACACCTTC. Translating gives CASSLGGITSYGYTF. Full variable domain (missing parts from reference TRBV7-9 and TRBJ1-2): DTGVSQNPRHKITKRGQNVTFRCDPISEHNRLYWYRQTLGQGPEFLTYFQNEAQLEKSRLLSDRFSAERPKGSFSTLEIQRTEQGDSAMYLCASSLGGITSYGYTFGSGTRLTVV.

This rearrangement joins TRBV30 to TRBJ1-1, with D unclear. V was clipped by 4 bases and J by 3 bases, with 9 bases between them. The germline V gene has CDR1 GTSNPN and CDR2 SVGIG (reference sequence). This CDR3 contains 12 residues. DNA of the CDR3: TGTGCCTGGACCCCCTGGGACACTGAAGCTTTCTTT. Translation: CAWTPWDTEAFF. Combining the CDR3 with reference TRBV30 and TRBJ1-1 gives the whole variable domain SQTIHQWPATLVQPVGSPLSLECTVEGTSNPNLYWYRQAAGRGLQLLFYSVGIGQISSEVPQNLSASRPQDRQFILSSKKLLLSDSGFYLCAWTPWDTEAFFGQGTRLTVV.

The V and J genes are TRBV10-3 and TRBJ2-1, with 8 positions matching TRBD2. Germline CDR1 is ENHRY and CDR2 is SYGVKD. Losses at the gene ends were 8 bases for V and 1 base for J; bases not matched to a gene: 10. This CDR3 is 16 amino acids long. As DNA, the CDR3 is TGTGCCATCTCCAGCCCGGGGGGGGAATCCTACAATGAGCAGTTCTTC. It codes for CAISSPGGESYNEQFF.

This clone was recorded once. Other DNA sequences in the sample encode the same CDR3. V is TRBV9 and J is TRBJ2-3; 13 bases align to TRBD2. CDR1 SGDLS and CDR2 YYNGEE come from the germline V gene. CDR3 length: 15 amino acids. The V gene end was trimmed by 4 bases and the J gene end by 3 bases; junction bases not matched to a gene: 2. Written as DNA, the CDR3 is TGTGCCAGCAGCCGGACTAGCGGGAGTACAGATACGCAGTATTTT. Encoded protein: CASSRTSGSTDTQYF.

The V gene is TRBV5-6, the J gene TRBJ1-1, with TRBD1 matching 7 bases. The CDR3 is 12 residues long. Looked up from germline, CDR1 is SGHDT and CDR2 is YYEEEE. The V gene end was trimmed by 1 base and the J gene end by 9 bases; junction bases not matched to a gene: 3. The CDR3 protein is CASSLMGQKAFF. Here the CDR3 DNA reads TGTGCCAGCAGCTTGATGGGACAGAAAGCTTTCTTT.

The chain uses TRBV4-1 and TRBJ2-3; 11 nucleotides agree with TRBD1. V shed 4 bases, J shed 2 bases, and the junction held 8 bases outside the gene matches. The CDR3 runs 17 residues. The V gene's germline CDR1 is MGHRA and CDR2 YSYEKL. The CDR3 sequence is CASSRSGTGGITDTQYF. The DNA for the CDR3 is TGCGCCAGCAGCCGCTCCGGGACAGGGGGTATCACAGATACGCAGTATTTT.

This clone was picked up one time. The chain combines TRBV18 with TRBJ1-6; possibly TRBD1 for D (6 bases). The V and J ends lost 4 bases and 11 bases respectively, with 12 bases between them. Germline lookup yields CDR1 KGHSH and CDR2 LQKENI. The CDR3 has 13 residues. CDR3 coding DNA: TGTGCCAGCTCACAGGGGGAGAGAACACCCCTCCACTTT. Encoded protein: CASSQGERTPLHF.

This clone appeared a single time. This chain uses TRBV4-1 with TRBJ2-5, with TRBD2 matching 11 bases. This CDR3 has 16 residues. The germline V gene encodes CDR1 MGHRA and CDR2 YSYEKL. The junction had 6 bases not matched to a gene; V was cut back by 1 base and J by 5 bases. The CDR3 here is CASSQGLAGGRETQYF. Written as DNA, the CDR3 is TGCGCCAGCAGCCAAGGCCTAGCGGGAGGTCGGGAGACCCAGTACTTC.

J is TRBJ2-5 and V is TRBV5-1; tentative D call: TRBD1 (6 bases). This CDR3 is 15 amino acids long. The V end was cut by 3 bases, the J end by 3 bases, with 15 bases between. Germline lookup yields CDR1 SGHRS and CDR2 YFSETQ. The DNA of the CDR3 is TGCGCCAGCAGCTCGACAGGTAACGTCAAAGAGACCCAGTACTTC. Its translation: CASSSTGNVKETQYF.

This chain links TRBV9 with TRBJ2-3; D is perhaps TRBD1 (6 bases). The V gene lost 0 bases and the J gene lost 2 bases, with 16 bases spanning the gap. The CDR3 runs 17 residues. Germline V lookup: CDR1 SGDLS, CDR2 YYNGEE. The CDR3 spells CASSVGRHRQATDTQYF. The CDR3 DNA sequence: TGTGCCAGCAGCGTAGGAAGACACCGACAGGCCACAGATACGCAGTATTTT. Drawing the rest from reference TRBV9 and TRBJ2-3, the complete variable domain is DSGVTQTPKHLITATGQRVTLRCSPRSGDLSVYWYQQSLDQGLQFLIQYYNGEERAKGNILERFSAQQFPDLHSELNLSSLELGDSALYFCASSVGRHRQATDTQYFGPGTRLTVL.

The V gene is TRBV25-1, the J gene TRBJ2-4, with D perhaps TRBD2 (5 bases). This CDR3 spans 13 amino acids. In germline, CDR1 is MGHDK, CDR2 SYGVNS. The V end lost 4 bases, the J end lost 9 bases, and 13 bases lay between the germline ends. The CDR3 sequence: CASSAEGRVIQYF. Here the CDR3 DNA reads TGTGCCAGCAGTGCCGAGGGTCGGGTCATTCAGTACTTC.

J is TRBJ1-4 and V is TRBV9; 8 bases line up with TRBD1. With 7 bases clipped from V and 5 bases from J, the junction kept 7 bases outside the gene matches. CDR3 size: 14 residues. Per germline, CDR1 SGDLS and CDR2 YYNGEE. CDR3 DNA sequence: TGTGCCAGCGGTCCAGCAGGGGGCAATGAAAAACTGTTTTTT. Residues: CASGPAGGNEKLFF.

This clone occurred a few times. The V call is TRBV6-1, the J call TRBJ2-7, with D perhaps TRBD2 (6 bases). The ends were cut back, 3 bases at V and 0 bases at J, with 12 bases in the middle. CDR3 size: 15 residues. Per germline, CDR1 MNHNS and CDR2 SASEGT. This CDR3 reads CASSDTGLASYEQYF. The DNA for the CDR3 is TGTGCCAGCAGTGACACGGGACTTGCCTCCTACGAGCAGTACTTC.

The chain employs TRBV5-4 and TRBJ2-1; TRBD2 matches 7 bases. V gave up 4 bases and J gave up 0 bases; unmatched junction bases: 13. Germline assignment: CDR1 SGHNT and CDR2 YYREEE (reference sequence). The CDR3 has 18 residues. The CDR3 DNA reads TGTGCCAGCAGCCTCCCTCGGCGGGAGCCCTCCTCCTACAATGAGCAGTTCTTC. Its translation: CASSLPRREPSSYNEQFF.

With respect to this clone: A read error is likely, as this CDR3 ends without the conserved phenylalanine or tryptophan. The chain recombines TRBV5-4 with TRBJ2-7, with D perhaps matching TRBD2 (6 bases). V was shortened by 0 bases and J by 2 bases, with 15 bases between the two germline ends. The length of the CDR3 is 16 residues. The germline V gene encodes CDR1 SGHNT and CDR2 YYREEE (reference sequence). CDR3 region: CASSLGTGTQAYEQYL. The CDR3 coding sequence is TGTGCCAGCAGCTTGGGAACCGGGACTCAAGCCTACGAGCAGTACCTC.

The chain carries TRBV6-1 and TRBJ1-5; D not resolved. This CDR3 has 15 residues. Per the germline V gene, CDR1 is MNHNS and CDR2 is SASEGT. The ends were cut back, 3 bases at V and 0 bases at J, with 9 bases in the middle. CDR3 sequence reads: CASSDSQHSNQPQHF. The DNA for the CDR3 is TGTGCCAGCAGTGACTCGCAGCATAGCAATCAGCCCCAGCATTTT.

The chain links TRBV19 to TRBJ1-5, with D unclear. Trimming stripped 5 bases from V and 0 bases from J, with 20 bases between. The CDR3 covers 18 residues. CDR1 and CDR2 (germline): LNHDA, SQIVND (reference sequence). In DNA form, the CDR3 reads TGTGCCAGTAGTTTTCCACCCGGACGGAAAAATAGCAATCAGCCCCAGCATTTT. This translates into CASSFPPGRKNSNQPQHF.

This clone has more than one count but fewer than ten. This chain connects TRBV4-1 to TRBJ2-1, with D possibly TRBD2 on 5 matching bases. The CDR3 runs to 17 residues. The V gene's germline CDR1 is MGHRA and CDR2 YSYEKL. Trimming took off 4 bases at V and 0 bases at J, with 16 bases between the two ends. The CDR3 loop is CASSRGPTQSSYNEQFF. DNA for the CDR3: TGCGCCAGCAGCCGAGGGCCCACACAAAGCTCCTACAATGAGCAGTTCTTC.

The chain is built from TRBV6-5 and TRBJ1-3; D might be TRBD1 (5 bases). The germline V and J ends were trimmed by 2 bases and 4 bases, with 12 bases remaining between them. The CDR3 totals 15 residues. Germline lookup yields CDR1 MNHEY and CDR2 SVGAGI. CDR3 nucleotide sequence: TGTGCCAGCAGTTACGGGGGATCGCCCGGAAACACCATATATTTT. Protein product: CASSYGGSPGNTIYF.

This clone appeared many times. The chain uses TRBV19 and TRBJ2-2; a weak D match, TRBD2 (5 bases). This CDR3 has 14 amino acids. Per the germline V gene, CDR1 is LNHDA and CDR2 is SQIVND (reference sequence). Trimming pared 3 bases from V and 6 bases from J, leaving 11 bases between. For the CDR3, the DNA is TGTGCCAGTAGTATTAAATTGGGAGCCGGGGAGCTGTTTTTT. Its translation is CASSIKLGAGELFF. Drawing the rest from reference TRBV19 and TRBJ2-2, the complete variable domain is DGGITQSPKYLFRKEGQNVTLSCEQNLNHDAMYWYRQDPGQGLRLIYYSQIVNDFQKGDIAEGYSVSREKKESFPLTVTSAQKNPTAFYLCASSIKLGAGELFFGEGSRLTVL.

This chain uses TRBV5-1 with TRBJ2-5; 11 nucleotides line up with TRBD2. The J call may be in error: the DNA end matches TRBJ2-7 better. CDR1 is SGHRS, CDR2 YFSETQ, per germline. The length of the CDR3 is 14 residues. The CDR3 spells CASSLGLAGGEQYF. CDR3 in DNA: TGCGCCAGCAGCTTGGGGCTAGCGGGGGGCGAGCAGTACTTC.